This TCR beta chain was sequenced during a study of TIL therapy for anti-PD-1-resistant metastatic lung cancer. The time point was: pre-treatment sample, taken before nivolumab and TIL therapy. Pleural nodules or supraclavicular lymph nodes made up most of the excised metastases sampled. This was the immunoSEQ v3 assay. TCRdb keeps only in-frame clones here, not all; method: immunoSEQ multiplex PCR. The sample comprises over 10,000 clones, roughly three fifths of which are singletons, and about 8.4% rests with the top ten. Source: tumor tissue, taken at baseline. This receptor was identified in a woman aged 25-80 years with non-small cell lung cancer.

CDR3: CARTSGRAYEQYF. CDR3 DNA sequence: TGTGCCAGAACTAGCGGGAGGGCCTACGAGCAGTACTTC. The chain couples TRBV11-3 to TRBJ2-7; 13 nucleotides match TRBD2. CDR3 length: 13 amino acids. The germline V gene has CDR1 SGHNT and CDR2 YENEEA. Losses at the gene ends were 9 bases for V and 2 bases for J; bases not matched to a gene: 1.